The clone carrying this T cell receptor beta chain has a count of ten or more. Its antigen is unknown. The data belong to a study of T cells after yellow fever vaccination. Across the whole study: Fractions containing few cells were prepared with SMART-Seq v4 Ultra Low Input. The study's findings and limits: Peaking faster, on day 5 versus 15, the secondary response was nonetheless weaker. Reappearing after the booster were most of the clones from primary vaccination (about 96% CD4, approximately 88% CD8).

The CDR3 sequence is 15 residues long. The V gene's germline CDR1 is MDHEN and CDR2 SYDVKM. Trimming took off 6 bases at V and 8 bases at J, with 19 bases between the two ends. TCR cDNA was made by 5'RACE template switching, adding a universal primer site and UMIs. A single record per CDR3 protein comes from TCRdb applying MiXCR to the 5' RACE reads. The sample includes under 250,000 distinct CDR3 sequences, around 3.1% of them seen just once. This clonotype was sampled from a man younger than 35 who received the YFV17D yellow fever vaccine. The rearrangement joins TRBV28 to TRBJ1-4; D may be TRBD1 (5 bases). Sequenced material: CD4+ T cells sorted from PBMCs, taken 10 days after the yellow fever booster vaccination. The CDR3 region is CASSSPGGFREKLFF. The CDR3 nucleotides read TGTGCCAGCAGCTCCCCTGGGGGATTTAGGGAAAAACTGTTTTTT.